This section outlines one T cell receptor beta chain sequence together with its context. Its specificity is not known. Mismatch with germline at one junction end may stem from a read error. The CDR3 covers 13 residues. The germline V gene has CDR1 SGHTA and CDR2 FQGTGA. Study results and caveats: Greatest tumor Treg TCR overlap was with tumor naive CD4+ cells.

TCRdb analysed the 5' RACE reads with MiXCR anew, one entry per CDR3 protein. Of about 57,000 distinct CDR3 sequences listed, 28% were seen once; the top ten hold about 3%. Memory CD4+ T cells were sorted as CD4+CD45RO+CD25- cells. The chain combines TRBV7-3 with TRBJ1-1; 7 bases match TRBD1. Sequenced: tumor-infiltrating memory CD4+ T cells sorted from the breast tumor. Subset defined: memory CD4+ T cells, CD4+CD45RO+CD25-. This receptor was obtained from a female donor with breast cancer. In DNA, the CDR3 is TGTTCCAGCAGCTCTCAGGGGGGCTCTGAAGCTTTCTTT. Translating it yields CSSSSQGGSEAFF. Full variable domain (outside the CDR3, taken from reference TRBV7-3 and TRBJ1-1): GAGVSQTPSNKVTEKGKYVELRCDPISGHTALYWYRQSLGQGPEFLIYFQGTGAADDSGLPNDRFFAVRPEGSVSTLKIQRTERGDSAVYLCSSSSQGGSEAFFGQGTRLTVV.